This TCR beta chain was sequenced during a study of molecular identifiers for immune sequencing clone quantification. Study conclusions and caveats: Clones exceeding 20 RNA copies carried over 97% of effector molecules but under 1% of naive-cell molecules.

About this clonotype: Its antigen is not identified.

Trimming shortened V by 4 bases and J by 7 bases, and 7 bases separated the two germline ends. This CDR3 spans 11 amino acids. Per germline, CDR1 GTSNPN and CDR2 SVGIG (reference sequence). Sorted cells numbering roughly 18,000 to 1,000,000, with 10%, 30% or 50% RNA, yielded the naive CD8 libraries. With listed TCR primers and previously described methods, bulk TCR libraries were prepared. TCRdb reprocessed the PCR reads with MiXCR, giving one entry per CDR3 protein. The repertoire has roughly 300,000 distinct CDR3 sequences, roughly 24% of them found once; the top ten carry 0.65% to 0.95%. This rearrangement joins TRBV30 to TRBJ2-2; D is ambiguous. This TCR was sampled from a human donor in good health. Some libraries in this study had Jurkat cell RNA spiked in. The material sequenced was naive CD8+ T cells from blood, with Jurkat cell RNA spiked in. Subset specified: FACS-sorted CD8+CD4-CCR7+CD45RA+ naive T cells. CDR3 DNA: TGTGCCTGGAAAGAAGGCGGGGAGCTGTTTTTT. It yields the protein CAWKEGGELFF.